This passage covers 19 T cell receptor beta chains from one sample sequenced in a study of OX40 agonist ivuxolimab in advanced cancers. Generated by immunoSEQ multiplex PCR, the TCRdb table keeps only in-frame clones and is missing some. The sample includes 50,000 to 70,000 clones, roughly 87% of them seen just once. Material: CD4+ or CD8+ T cells sorted from blood, obtained in a trial of the OX40 agonist ivuxolimab. These receptors were collected from an adult with an advanced solid tumor such as melanoma, head and neck, liver or kidney cancer.

CDR3 bases: TGTGCCAGCAGTTTATCCGGCAGCTCTGGAAACACCATATATTTT. Translation gives CASSLSGSSGNTIYF. The gene calls are TRBV27 and TRBJ1-3; D gene unclear. The length of the CDR3 is 15 residues. Trimming shortened V by 0 bases and J by 0 bases, and 6 bases separated the two germline ends. The germline CDR1 and CDR2 sequences are MNHEY and SMNVEV (reference sequence).

The chain recombines TRBV2 with TRBJ2-5; a possible D gene is TRBD1 (5 bases). Germline V gene sequence: CDR1 SNHLY, CDR2 FYNNEI. This CDR3 is 15 amino acids long. Between the trimmed V and J ends, which lost 3 bases and 5 bases, there was a span of 16 bases. CDR3 nucleotides: TGTGCCAGCAGTGAGGATAGGGGCCCTCAGGAGACCCAGTACTTC. As protein: CASSEDRGPQETQYF.

The chain recombines TRBV11-2 with TRBJ1-2; perhaps TRBD1 as D (6 bases). The ends were cut back, 5 bases at V and 2 bases at J, with 9 bases in the middle. CDR3 length equals 13 residues. Germline V gene sequence: CDR1 SGHAT, CDR2 FQNNGV. CDR3 DNA: TGTGCCAGCAGCCGACAGGAGAACTATGGCTACACCTTC. It yields the protein CASSRQENYGYTF. Using reference TRBV11-2 and TRBJ1-2 for the parts outside the CDR3, the full variable domain is EAGVAQSPRYKIIEKRQSVAFWCNPISGHATLYWYQQILGQGPKLLIQFQNNGVVDDSQLPKDRFSAERLKGVDSTLKIQPAKLEDSAVYLCASSRQENYGYTFGSGTRLTVV.

The sample holds one count of this clone. The rearrangement joins TRBV7-8 to TRBJ2-1, with no clear D. This CDR3 region has 16 residues. CDR1 SGHVS and CDR2 FQNEAQ come from the germline V gene. V was clipped by 5 bases and J by 5 bases, with 19 bases between them. The CDR3 region has the DNA TGTGCCAGCAGCCCAATCCATGGTGGGCAACACAATGAGCAGTTCTTC. It yields the protein CASSPIHGGQHNEQFF.

J is TRBJ2-7 and V is TRBV20-1, with 7 bases lining up with TRBD1. The CDR3 extends over 11 amino acids. The germline gives CDR1 DFQATT, CDR2 SNEGSKA (reference sequence). V lost 3 bases, J lost 6 bases, and 2 bases stayed unmatched. The CDR3, as DNA: TGCAGTGCTAGGACAGGGAGCGAGCAGTACTTC. It yields the protein CSARTGSEQYF.

V usage is TRBV19 and J usage is TRBJ2-1; weak D call: TRBD1 (6 bases). Between the trimmed V and J ends, which lost 5 bases and 3 bases, there was a span of 11 bases. The germline gives CDR1 LNHDA, CDR2 SQIVND (reference sequence). The CDR3 sequence is 14 residues long. CDR3 bases: TGTGCCAGTAGTCCACAGGGTGGCTACAATGAGCAGTTCTTC. This encodes CASSPQGGYNEQFF.

The chain employs TRBV5-1 and TRBJ2-7; 9 nucleotides match TRBD1. J lost 2 bases, V lost 2 bases, and 8 bases had no gene match. Germline V CDR1 and CDR2: SGHRS, YFSETQ. This CDR3 has 16 residues. The CDR3 coding sequence is TGCGCCAGCAGCTTCTATACGGGACAGGGAACCTACGAGCAGTACTTC. The encoded protein is CASSFYTGQGTYEQYF.

This clone came up once. This rearrangement joins TRBV2 to TRBJ2-7; 8 bases are shared with TRBD2. The V and J ends lost 0 bases and 1 base, in that order; junction bases with no gene match: 5. Germline V gene sequence: CDR1 SNHLY, CDR2 FYNNEI. This CDR3 spans 16 amino acids. The CDR3 loop reads CASSEAFAGGSYEQYV. The CDR3 DNA reads as TGTGCCAGCAGTGAAGCTTTCGCGGGGGGTTCCTACGAGCAGTACGTC.

The chain joins TRBV19 to TRBJ2-3, with no clear D. Trimming removed 3 bases at V and 2 bases at J, with 6 bases between. The CDR3 runs 13 residues. CDR1 and CDR2 from the germline V gene are LNHDA and SQIVND (reference sequence). DNA of the CDR3: TGTGCCAGTAGTATGGTACCCACAGATACGCAGTATTTT. Translation: CASSMVPTDTQYF.

The chain uses TRBV10-2 and TRBJ2-5; perhaps TRBD2 as D (6 bases). Trimming took 6 bases from V and 7 from J, leaving 12 bases between them. The germline CDR1 and CDR2 sequences are WSHSY and SAAADI. The CDR3 has 12 residues. The CDR3 DNA is TGCGCCAGCAGCGCTAGCGAAGGGACCCAGTACTTC. Protein: CASSASEGTQYF.

The gene calls are TRBV14 and TRBJ2-1; TRBD2 agrees at 7 bases. The CDR3 extends over 14 amino acids. CDR1 SGHDN and CDR2 FVKESK come from the germline V gene. With V trimmed by 4 bases and J by 2 bases, 2 bases remained unmatched. The CDR3 here is CASSRRGAYNEQFF. The CDR3 DNA follows: TGTGCCAGCAGCCGACGGGGGGCCTACAATGAGCAGTTCTTC.

CDR3 sequence: CASSFPGQGTTNYGYTF. The DNA for the CDR3 is TGTGCCAGCAGTTTCCCGGGACAGGGGACCACTAACTATGGCTACACCTTC. The V gene is TRBV28, the J gene TRBJ1-2, with 10 positions matching TRBD1. The length of the CDR3 is 17 residues. Germline-derived CDR1 and CDR2 are MDHEN and SYDVKM. The V and J ends lost 3 bases and 0 bases, in that order; junction bases with no gene match: 7.

The CDR3 loop reads CASSADGQALYGYTF. The CDR3 nucleotides read TGTGCCAGCAGCGCGGATGGACAGGCGTTATATGGCTACACCTTC. V and J are TRBV9 and TRBJ1-2; 7 bases fit TRBD1. Germline CDR1 and CDR2: SGDLS and YYNGEE. Germline trimming cut 3 bases from V and 5 bases from J; bases unmatched to any gene: 10. The CDR3 loop spans 15 amino acids.

The chain couples TRBV28 to TRBJ1-3; a weak D match, TRBD1 (6 bases). V was cut by 3 bases and J by 1 base, with 13 bases left in between. Looked up from germline, CDR1 is MDHEN and CDR2 is SYDVKM. CDR3 length: 16 residues. The CDR3 reads CASSFQGTFSGNTIYF. The DNA of the CDR3 is TGTGCCAGCAGTTTTCAGGGGACTTTTTCTGGAAACACCATATATTTT.

This chain connects TRBV19 to TRBJ2-7; weak D call: TRBD2 (5 bases). Germline CDR1 and CDR2: LNHDA and SQIVND (reference sequence). V lost 6 bases and J 7 bases, leaving 13 bases between the germline ends. The CDR3 totals 12 residues. The DNA of the CDR3 is TGTGCCAGTAGCAACCCCGGAGGAGAGCAGTACGTC. It yields the protein CASSNPGGEQYV.

This rearrangement joins TRBV7-9 to TRBJ1-1; the match to TRBD1 covers 8 bases. The CDR3 sequence is 13 residues long. Trimming at V came to 3 bases and at J to 7 bases, leaving 4 bases not matched to a gene. Looked up from germline, CDR1 is SEHNR and CDR2 is FQNEAQ (reference sequence). CDR3 sequence (DNA): TGTGCCAGCAGCTTCAACAGGGGGAGTGAAGCTTTCTTT. The encoded protein is CASSFNRGSEAFF.

The V gene is TRBV7-7, the J gene TRBJ2-5, with 7 bases aligning to TRBD2. Germline V gene data show CDR1 as SSHAT and CDR2 as FNYEAQ (reference sequence). The V segment lost 5 bases and the J segment 2 bases; nucleotides outside the gene matches: 8. This CDR3 is built from 15 residues. The CDR3 region is CASSPRTSLQETQYF. Here the CDR3 DNA reads TGTGCCAGCAGCCCCCGGACTAGTTTACAAGAGACCCAGTACTTC.

The table lists this clone with a count of one. The chain links TRBV19 to TRBJ2-2; D might be TRBD2 (5 bases). CDR3 length: 15 amino acids. Germline values: CDR1 LNHDA, CDR2 SQIVND (reference sequence). Trimming left V 3 bases short and J 3 bases short, with 11 bases between. The CDR3 DNA is TGTGCCAGTAGTATCCGGGGAATATACACCGGGGAGCTGTTTTTT. It codes for CASSIRGIYTGELFF.

This clone appeared a single time. The genes are TRBV2 and TRBJ1-6, with a tentative D call TRBD1 (5 bases). With 2 bases removed from V and 9 bases from J, the gap between germline ends came to 11 bases. The CDR3 contains 14 residues. The germline gives CDR1 SNHLY, CDR2 FYNNEI. The CDR3 nucleotides read TGTGCCAGCAGTGAACAGGTGCAGGGTTCACCCCTCCACTTT. The encoded protein is CASSEQVQGSPLHF.